The present entry profiles one T cell receptor (beta chain) with its context. This entry belongs to a study of blood T cell repertoires in COVID-19. Study overall: Acute and convalescent COVID-19 samples came from the United States, Italy and Spain. From T cells, B-cell-depleted T cells, or PBMCs came the material, which was cDNA or gDNA.

As handled by the study authors: Estimation of nucleated cell counts was performed using reference gene primer amplification. Using immunoSEQ multiplex PCR, the repertoire was profiled, and TCRdb retains in-frame clones only, with some absent. V and J calls plus clone size are reproduced from that table; the DNA served to infer D and trimming. The sample shows about 230,000 clones, 70% to 90% of them seen only once. It was during active infection that Seattle patients were enrolled and then longitudinally followed. The CDR3 covers 16 residues. Germline V lookup: CDR1 SGHVS, CDR2 FNYEAQ. V was clipped by 0 bases and J by 3 bases; unmatched bases: 5.

The origin of this receptor is a man aged 45 to 65 with COVID-19, enrolled during active disease. Sequenced: peripheral blood. This chain joins TRBV7-6 and TRBJ1-1, with 9 positions matching TRBD1. This CDR3 is CASSLAPGQGDTEAFF. In DNA, the CDR3 is TGTGCCAGCAGCTTAGCTCCGGGACAGGGTGACACTGAAGCTTTCTTT.